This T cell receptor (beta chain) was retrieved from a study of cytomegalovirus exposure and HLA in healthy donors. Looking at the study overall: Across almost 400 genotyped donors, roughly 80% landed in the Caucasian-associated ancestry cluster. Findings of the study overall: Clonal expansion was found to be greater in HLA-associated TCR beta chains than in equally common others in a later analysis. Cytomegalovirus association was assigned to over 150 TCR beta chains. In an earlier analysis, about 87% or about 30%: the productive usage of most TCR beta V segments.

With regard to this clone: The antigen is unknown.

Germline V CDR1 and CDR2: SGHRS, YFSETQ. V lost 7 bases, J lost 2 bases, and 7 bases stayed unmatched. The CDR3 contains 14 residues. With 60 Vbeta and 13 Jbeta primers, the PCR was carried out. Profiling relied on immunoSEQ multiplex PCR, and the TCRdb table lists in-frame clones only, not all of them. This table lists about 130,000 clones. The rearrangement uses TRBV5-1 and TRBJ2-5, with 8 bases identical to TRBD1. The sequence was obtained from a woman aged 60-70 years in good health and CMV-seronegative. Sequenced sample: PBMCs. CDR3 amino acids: CASGPGDRQETQYF. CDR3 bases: TGCGCCAGCGGCCCCGGGGACAGGCAAGAGACCCAGTACTTC.